The text below deals with one T cell receptor (beta chain). TCRbeta library construction was performed incorporating unique molecular identifiers. TCRdb recomputed calls from the PCR reads with MiXCR, one row per CDR3 protein. The sample consists of 490,000 or so distinct CDR3 sequences, 9.5% to 15% of them appearing once. The CDR3 contains 16 residues. Germline lookup yields CDR1 MNHNS and CDR2 SASEGT. The ends lost 5 bases at V and 2 bases at J; junction bases unmatched: 9. This sample is part of a study of T-cell reconstitution after alpha-beta-depleted transplantation in children. This specimen was PBMCs from the stem cell graft donor, taken from the stem cell graft. The V gene is TRBV6-1, the J gene TRBJ2-3; TRBD1 aligns across 8 bases. The receptor was derived from a human donor who donated a stem cell graft to a child with combined immunodeficiency. The CDR3 reads CASSQPDRGYTDTQYF. CDR3 coding DNA: TGTGCCAGCAGTCAGCCCGACAGGGGTTACACAGATACGCAGTATTTT.